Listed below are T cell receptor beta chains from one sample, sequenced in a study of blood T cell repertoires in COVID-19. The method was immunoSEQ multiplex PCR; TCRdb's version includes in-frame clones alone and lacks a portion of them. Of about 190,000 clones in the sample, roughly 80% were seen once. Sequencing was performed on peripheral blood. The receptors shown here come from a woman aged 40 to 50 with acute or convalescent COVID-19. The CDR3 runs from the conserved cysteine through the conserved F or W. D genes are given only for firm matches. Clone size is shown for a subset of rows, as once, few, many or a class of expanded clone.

CDR3 protein: CASSGAQEVKLFF; CDR3 DNA: TGTGCCAGCAGTGGTGCCCAGGAAGTAAAACTGTTTTTT; V gene: TRBV28; clone size: -; D gene: -; J gene: TRBJ1-4
CDR3 protein: CASKGAGGYTF; CDR3 DNA: TGTGCCAGTAAGGGGGCCGGCGGCTACACCTTC; V gene: TRBV19; clone size: -; D gene: TRBD1; J gene: TRBJ1-2
CDR3 protein: CASRSGTGVWTEAFF; CDR3 DNA: TGTGCCAGCAGATCCGGGACAGGGGTGTGGACTGAAGCTTTCTTT; V gene: TRBV28; clone size: -; D gene: TRBD1; J gene: TRBJ1-1
CDR3 protein: CASTPQGTGELFF; CDR3 DNA: TGTGCCAGTACCCCCCAGGGGACCGGGGAGCTGTTTTTT; V gene: TRBV19; clone size: -; D gene: -; J gene: TRBJ2-2
CDR3 protein: CASSLDRIYEQYF; CDR3 DNA: TGTGCCAGCAGCTTGGACAGGATTTACGAGCAGTACTTC; V gene: TRBV5-4; clone size: -; D gene: -; J gene: TRBJ2-7
CDR3 protein: CASSSSFDRAGANVLTF; CDR3 DNA: TGTGCCAGCAGCTCCTCATTTGACAGGGCTGGGGCCAACGTCCTGACTTTC; V gene: TRBV5-4; clone size: once; D gene: TRBD1; J gene: TRBJ2-6
CDR3 protein: CASSQGSRLVFDEQFF; CDR3 DNA: TGTGCCAGCAGCCAAGGGAGTAGGTTAGTTTTCGATGAGCAGTTCTTC; V gene: TRBV13; clone size: -; D gene: -; J gene: TRBJ2-1
CDR3 protein: CASSRLAPDTQYF; CDR3 DNA: TGTGCCAGCAGCAGACTAGCCCCAGATACGCAGTATTTT; V gene: TRBV3-1/TRBV3-2; clone size: few; D gene: TRBD2; J gene: TRBJ2-3
CDR3 protein: CASSLDIAGTGRPYEQYF; CDR3 DNA: TGTGCCAGCAGCTTAGACATAGCCGGGACAGGGAGGCCCTACGAGCAGTACTTC; V gene: TRBV11-3; clone size: -; D gene: TRBD1; J gene: TRBJ2-7
CDR3 protein: CASSIRDRGETQYF; CDR3 DNA: TGTGCCAGCAGCATCCGGGACAGGGGTGAGACCCAGTACTTC; V gene: TRBV7-9; clone size: many; D gene: TRBD1; J gene: TRBJ2-5
CDR3 protein: CASSKGGRVGF; CDR3 DNA: TGTGCCAGCAGCAAAGGAGGGAGAGTCGGTTTT; V gene: TRBV21-1; clone size: -; D gene: -; J gene: TRBJ1-3
CDR3 protein: CASSSTGSGAADEKLFF; CDR3 DNA: TGTGCCAGCAGCTCGACAGGGTCAGGGGCAGCTGATGAAAAACTGTTTTTT; V gene: TRBV5-4; clone size: once; D gene: TRBD1; J gene: TRBJ1-4
CDR3 protein: CASSEIQISYEQYF; CDR3 DNA: TGTGCCAGCAGTGAAATCCAGATTTCCTACGAGCAGTACTTC; V gene: TRBV6-1; clone size: -; D gene: -; J gene: TRBJ2-7
CDR3 protein: CAISESEGRGTDTQYF; CDR3 DNA: TGTGCCATCAGTGAGTCCGAGGGCCGGGGCACAGATACGCAGTATTTT; V gene: TRBV10-3; clone size: -; D gene: -; J gene: TRBJ2-3
CDR3 protein: CATSLQGTGELFF; CDR3 DNA: TGTGCCACCAGCTTACAGGGCACCGGGGAGCTGTTTTTT; V gene: TRBV24-1; clone size: once; D gene: -; J gene: TRBJ2-2
CDR3 protein: CASSFVNEQFF; CDR3 DNA: TGTGCCAGCAGCTTCGTCAATGAGCAGTTCTTC; V gene: TRBV11-2; clone size: once; D gene: -; J gene: TRBJ2-1
CDR3 protein: CASSSLNRAGREYF; CDR3 DNA: TGTGCCAGCAGCTCACTGAATCGGGCGGGGAGGGAGTACTTC; V gene: TRBV13; clone size: -; D gene: TRBD2; J gene: TRBJ2-4
CDR3 protein: CASSRGTDYEQYF; CDR3 DNA: TGTGCCAGCAGCCGCGGGACAGACTACGAGCAGTACTTC; V gene: TRBV6-5; clone size: -; D gene: -; J gene: TRBJ2-7
CDR3 protein: CALGGDYGYTF; CDR3 DNA: TGTGCCCTGGGGGGGGACTATGGCTACACCTTC; V gene: TRBV6-5; clone size: -; D gene: -; J gene: TRBJ1-2
CDR3 protein: CASRRTGASLEQYF; CDR3 DNA: TGTGCCAGCAGAAGGACAGGGGCCTCTCTCGAGCAGTACTTC; V gene: TRBV27; clone size: -; D gene: TRBD1; J gene: TRBJ2-7
CDR3 protein: CASSEGEDREGYTF; CDR3 DNA: TGTGCCAGCAGTGAAGGTGAAGATCGGGAAGGCTACACCTTC; V gene: TRBV2; clone size: -; D gene: -; J gene: TRBJ1-2
CDR3 protein: CASSEGGRLEFF; CDR3 DNA: TGTGCCAGCAGTGAAGGTGGCAGGCTCGAGTTCTTC; V gene: TRBV2; clone size: -; D gene: -; J gene: TRBJ2-1
CDR3 protein: CATSWGGIGEQFF; CDR3 DNA: TGTGCCACAAGTTGGGGGGGGATTGGGGAGCAGTTCTTC; V gene: TRBV6-5; clone size: few; D gene: TRBD2; J gene: TRBJ2-1
CDR3 protein: CASSEQGPHYGYTF; CDR3 DNA: TGTGCCAGCAGTGAACAGGGCCCACACTATGGCTACACCTTC; V gene: TRBV2; clone size: -; D gene: -; J gene: TRBJ1-2
CDR3 protein: CASSQEVSRELFF; CDR3 DNA: TGCGCCAGCAGCCAAGAAGTTAGTAGGGAGCTGTTTTTT; V gene: TRBV4-1; clone size: -; D gene: -; J gene: TRBJ2-2
CDR3 protein: CASSFVGQGTGELFF; CDR3 DNA: TGCGCCAGCAGCTTTGTGGGACAGGGCACCGGGGAGCTGTTTTTT; V gene: TRBV5-1; clone size: -; D gene: TRBD1; J gene: TRBJ2-2
CDR3 protein: CASSLLAGADTQYF; CDR3 DNA: TGCGCCAGCAGCTTACTAGCGGGAGCTGATACGCAGTATTTT; V gene: TRBV5-1; clone size: -; D gene: TRBD2; J gene: TRBJ2-3
CDR3 protein: CASTPRTSGNEQFF; CDR3 DNA: TGTGCCAGCACTCCCAGGACTAGCGGAAATGAGCAGTTCTTC; V gene: TRBV27; clone size: -; D gene: TRBD2; J gene: TRBJ2-1
CDR3 protein: CASSPRGSYEQYF; CDR3 DNA: TGTGCCAGCAGCCCAAGGGGTTCCTACGAGCAGTACTTC; V gene: TRBV7-2; clone size: -; D gene: -; J gene: TRBJ2-7
CDR3 protein: CSVPQGPGFHEQYF; CDR3 DNA: TGCAGCGTCCCCCAAGGGCCAGGGTTCCACGAGCAGTACTTC; V gene: TRBV29-1; clone size: -; D gene: -; J gene: TRBJ2-7
CDR3 protein: CAIRPGTTGELFF; CDR3 DNA: TGTGCCATCAGGCCGGGAACTACCGGGGAGCTGTTTTTT; V gene: TRBV10-3; clone size: once; D gene: -; J gene: TRBJ2-2
CDR3 protein: CATSDLTGYENSPLHF; CDR3 DNA: TGTGCCACCAGTGATTTAACAGGGTATGAGAATTCACCCCTCCACTTT; V gene: TRBV24-1; clone size: -; D gene: -; J gene: TRBJ1-6
CDR3 protein: CASSEMRGLAGPPRTQYF; CDR3 DNA: TGTGCCAGCAGTGAAATGAGGGGCCTAGCGGGGCCCCCTAGGACCCAGTACTTC; V gene: TRBV6-1; clone size: -; D gene: TRBD2; J gene: TRBJ2-5
CDR3 protein: CASSSRQNSYEQYF; CDR3 DNA: TGTGCCAGCAGCTCCCGACAAAACTCCTACGAGCAGTACTTC; V gene: TRBV5-5; clone size: few; D gene: -; J gene: TRBJ2-7
CDR3 protein: CASSDYYEQYF; CDR3 DNA: TGTGCCAGTAGCGACTACTACGAGCAGTACTTC; V gene: TRBV19; clone size: -; D gene: -; J gene: TRBJ2-7
CDR3 protein: CASSEAPVESRRGNTIYF; CDR3 DNA: TGTGCCAGCAGTGAAGCGCCAGTTGAGAGTCGGAGGGGAAACACCATATATTTT; V gene: TRBV6-1; clone size: -; D gene: -; J gene: TRBJ1-3
CDR3 protein: CASRSPVGGKGYTF; CDR3 DNA: TGCGCCAGCAGGTCCCCAGTGGGGGGTAAAGGCTACACCTTC; V gene: TRBV10-2; clone size: -; D gene: -; J gene: TRBJ1-2
CDR3 protein: CASSLDSKNTEAFF; CDR3 DNA: TGTGCCAGCAGCTTGGACAGCAAGAACACTGAAGCTTTCTTT; V gene: TRBV7-9; clone size: -; D gene: -; J gene: TRBJ1-1
CDR3 protein: CASSESIGGSPLHF; CDR3 DNA: TGCGCCAGCAGTGAGTCGATCGGTGGTTCACCCCTCCACTTT; V gene: TRBV10-1; clone size: once; D gene: -; J gene: TRBJ1-6
CDR3 protein: CASSQTGTGAGNTIYF; CDR3 DNA: TGCGCCAGCAGCCAAACCGGGACAGGGGCTGGAAACACCATATATTTT; V gene: TRBV4-1; clone size: -; D gene: TRBD1; J gene: TRBJ1-3
CDR3 protein: CASSQGLAEVNEQFF; CDR3 DNA: TGCGCCAGCAGCCAGGGACTAGCGGAGGTAAATGAGCAGTTCTTC; V gene: TRBV5-1; clone size: once; D gene: TRBD2; J gene: TRBJ2-1
CDR3 protein: CASSEDRDRGIEKLFF; CDR3 DNA: TGTGCCAGCAGCGAAGACCGGGACAGGGGGATAGAAAAACTGTTTTTT; V gene: TRBV5-4; clone size: -; D gene: TRBD1; J gene: TRBJ1-4
CDR3 protein: CASSLRQGYTEAFF; CDR3 DNA: TGTGCCAGCAGCTTACGACAGGGGTACACTGAAGCTTTCTTT; V gene: TRBV11-2; clone size: few; D gene: TRBD1; J gene: TRBJ1-1
CDR3 protein: CASSFTGNTEAFF; CDR3 DNA: TGTGCCAGCAGCTTCACGGGTAACACTGAAGCTTTCTTT; V gene: TRBV7-9; clone size: -; D gene: -; J gene: TRBJ1-1
CDR3 protein: CASSLLDRPGVIGTQYF; CDR3 DNA: TGTGCCAGCAGCCTCCTGGACAGGCCTGGAGTTATTGGTACGCAGTATTTT; V gene: TRBV7-2; clone size: -; D gene: TRBD1; J gene: TRBJ2-3
CDR3 protein: CASSIYHAGNQPQHF; CDR3 DNA: TGTGCCAGTAGTATCTACCATGCGGGCAATCAGCCCCAGCATTTT; V gene: TRBV19; clone size: -; D gene: -; J gene: TRBJ1-5
CDR3 protein: CASSESGAFVWTEAFF; CDR3 DNA: TGTGCCAGCAGTGAAAGTGGGGCATTCGTGTGGACTGAAGCTTTCTTT; V gene: TRBV6-1; clone size: -; D gene: -; J gene: TRBJ1-1
CDR3 protein: CASTTLAGGKNIQYF; CDR3 DNA: TGTGCCAGCACCACACTAGCGGGGGGTAAAAACATTCAGTACTTC; V gene: TRBV28; clone size: -; D gene: TRBD2; J gene: TRBJ2-4
CDR3 protein: CASSPTTVTDTQYF; CDR3 DNA: TGTGCCAGCAGTCCGACGACAGTCACAGATACGCAGTATTTT; V gene: TRBV27; clone size: once; D gene: -; J gene: TRBJ2-3
CDR3 protein: CASSSTGTSNEQFF; CDR3 DNA: TGTGCCAGCAGCTCAACCGGGACTAGCAATGAGCAGTTCTTC; V gene: TRBV7-2; clone size: few; D gene: TRBD2; J gene: TRBJ2-1
CDR3 protein: CASSLKAGGITDTQYF; CDR3 DNA: TGTGCCAGCAGCTTAAAAGCGGGGGGGATCACAGATACGCAGTATTTT; V gene: TRBV11-1; clone size: -; D gene: TRBD2; J gene: TRBJ2-3